This T cell receptor beta chain was observed in a study of blood T cells in healthy people across ages. Study as a whole: Using template switching, researchers captured about one barcoded beta molecule for each two T cells.

Findings of the study overall: It was not possible, with unsorted PBMCs, to conclusively compare naive and antigen-experienced cells. Greater diversity and more naive CD4+ cells were seen in long-lived donors than in aged donors.

The sample holds a few counts of this clonotype. Antigen specificity is unknown. Together with a sample-barcoded 5' primer, a J-beta primer mix was included in a second PCR lasting about 6 to 11 cycles. In TCRdb, the 5' RACE reads were re-called with MiXCR into one record per CDR3 protein. The sample yields hundreds of thousands of distinct CDR3 sequences, less than 35% seen once. The receptor comes from a woman older than 75 in good health. Sequencing was done on a sample of blood.

CDR3 sequence: CASKSHDYGYTF. The CDR3 DNA reads as TGTGCCAGCAAATCGCACGACTATGGCTACACCTTC. The V gene is TRBV27, the J gene TRBJ1-2; no definite D call. The V gene's germline CDR1 is MNHEY and CDR2 SMNVEV (reference sequence). Deletions cut 7 bases from V and 3 bases from J, with 9 bases between. There are 12 residues in the CDR3.